The 19 T cell receptor beta chains given below trace back to one sample, sequenced in a study of T-cell reconstitution after alpha-beta-depleted transplantation in children. Unique molecular identifiers were used in preparing the TCRbeta library. Each CDR3 protein is one row after TCRdb ran MiXCR on the PCR reads. The sample has fewer than 550,000 distinct CDR3 sequences, 9.5% to 12% seen once. The input for sequencing was PBMCs, mostly from graft donor cells, taken 180 days after TCRalphabeta/CD19-depleted stem cell transplant. The source of these receptors is a female patient aged 2 to 10 who had a stem cell transplant for aplastic anemia, so the T cells may come from the graft donor.

This clonotype was recorded at least ten times. The V call is TRBV12-3 or TRBV12-4, the J call TRBJ1-2; maybe TRBD1 (6 bases). The CDR3 runs to 16 residues. V was trimmed by 6 bases and J by 7 bases, leaving 24 bases between them. The CDR3 DNA follows: TGTGCCAGCAGCCCGACAGGTGCTGTGAGGATTTGTGGCTACACCTTC. It is translated as CASSPTGAVRICGYTF.

With respect to this clonotype: A much larger clone sits a single nucleotide away, making a read error possible. The rearrangement uses TRBV27 and TRBJ2-5; 7 nucleotides align to TRBD2. Trimming at V came to 8 bases and at J to 0 bases, leaving 3 bases not matched to a gene. The germline V gene encodes CDR1 MNHEY and CDR2 SMNVEV (reference sequence). The CDR3 has 13 residues. CDR3 sequence (DNA): TGTGCCAGCGGGGGGGGGAACCAAGAGACCCAGTACTTC. This gives the protein CASGGGNQETQYF.

This clonotype was observed many times. The chain links TRBV29-1 to TRBJ2-7; 9 bases are shared with TRBD1. Trimming cost V 7 bases and J 6 bases; bases outside gene matches: 7. The germline V gene has CDR1 SQVTM and CDR2 ANQGSEA. This CDR3 contains 12 residues. The CDR3 spells CSATGQGSEQYV. CDR3 in DNA: TGCAGCGCCACAGGACAGGGGAGCGAGCAGTACGTC.

The chain links TRBV15 to TRBJ2-5; D possibly corresponds to TRBD2 (7 bases). V lost 1 base and J lost 1, with 16 bases in between. The germline V gene encodes CDR1 LNHNV and CDR2 YYDKDF (reference sequence). This CDR3 comprises 17 residues. CDR3 amino acids: CATSRVGGGSLQETQYF. The CDR3 DNA sequence: TGTGCCACCAGCAGAGTAGGGGGGGGCAGCCTCCAAGAGACCCAGTACTTC. Filled out from reference TRBV15 and TRBJ2-5, the complete variable domain reads DAMVIQNPRYQVTQFGKPVTLSCSQTLNHNVMYWYQQKSSQAPKLLFHYYDKDFNNEADTPDNFQSRRPNTSFCFLDIRSPGLGDTAMYLCATSRVGGGSLQETQYFGPGTRLLVL.

The chain combines TRBV6-2 or TRBV6-3 with TRBJ2-2; D may be TRBD1 (6 bases). Trimming took off 7 bases at V and 0 bases at J, with 15 bases between the two ends. Per germline, CDR1 MNHEY and CDR2 SVGEGT. The CDR3 is made up of 16 amino acids. The CDR3, as DNA: TGTGCCAGCACCCTGGACAGTTTTACGAACACCGGGGAGCTGTTTTTT. This codes for CASTLDSFTNTGELFF.

This clonotype has at least ten counts. V is TRBV5-1 and J is TRBJ2-1; 10 bases fit TRBD2. Per germline, CDR1 SGHRS and CDR2 YFSETQ. The CDR3 runs to 17 residues. Trimming cost V 2 bases and J 0 bases; bases outside gene matches: 5. The CDR3 DNA reads TGCGCCAGCAGCTTTCCTAGCGGGAGAGGCTCCTACAATGAGCAGTTCTTC. Encoded protein: CASSFPSGRGSYNEQFF. Full variable domain (missing parts from reference TRBV5-1 and TRBJ2-1): KAGVTQTPRYLIKTRGQQVTLSCSPISGHRSVSWYQQTPGQGLQFLFEYFSETQRNKGNFPGRFSGRQFSNSRSEMNVSTLELGDSALYLCASSFPSGRGSYNEQFFGPGTRLTVL.

The V call is TRBV27, the J call TRBJ2-2; 9 bases line up with TRBD1. Trimming removed 6 bases from V and 6 bases from J; junction bases left unmatched: 2. The CDR3 has 13 amino acids. Germline CDR1 reads MNHEY; CDR2 reads SMNVEV (reference sequence). The CDR3 DNA reads TGTGCCAGCAGGGGACAGGGCGCCGGGGAGCTGTTTTTT. Amino acids: CASRGQGAGELFF.

This clonotype was seen only a few times. The rearrangement links TRBV7-8 to TRBJ2-7; no reliable D call. CDR3 length: 14 residues. Between the trimmed V and J ends, which lost 2 bases and 1 base, there was a span of 9 bases. Germline V lookup: CDR1 SGHVS, CDR2 FQNEAQ. CDR3: CASSLYAVSYEQYV. CDR3 sequence (DNA): TGTGCCAGCAGCTTATACGCTGTTTCCTACGAGCAGTACGTC.

This clonotype was seen only a few times. The chain employs TRBV12-5 and TRBJ2-3; the D is unclear. The CDR3 runs 15 residues. Per germline, CDR1 LGHNT and CDR2 FRNRAP. The V gene lost 0 bases and the J gene lost 6 bases, with 13 bases spanning the gap. The CDR3 region has the DNA TGTGCTAGTGGTTTGGTTTTAAATCGTCTCGATACGCAGTATTTT. It is translated as CASGLVLNRLDTQYF.

This rearrangement joins TRBV20-1 to TRBJ1-5; 8 bases agree with TRBD1. The germline CDR1 and CDR2 sequences are DFQATT and SNEGSKA (reference sequence). This CDR3 is built from 17 residues. V was pared by 6 bases and J by 2 bases, with 15 bases of the junction left unmatched. The CDR3 region has the DNA TGCAGTGCCCCCTTTGGACAGGGTCCTTTTGGCAATCAGCCCCAGCATTTT. Translating it yields CSAPFGQGPFGNQPQHF.

This clonotype was observed a handful of times. This sequence joins TRBV5-5 and TRBJ1-5, with 10 bases matching TRBD1. The junction had 3 bases not matched to a gene; V was cut back by 4 bases and J by 5 bases. In germline, CDR1 is SGHKS, CDR2 YYEKEE (reference sequence). This CDR3 has 14 residues. CDR3 nucleotides: TGTGCCAGCAGCAGACAGGGGGCTTATCAGCCCCAGCATTTT. Amino acids: CASSRQGAYQPQHF.

This chain joins TRBV5-1 and TRBJ1-1; the match to TRBD1 covers 7 bases. Germline assignment: CDR1 SGHRS and CDR2 YFSETQ. The CDR3 has 13 amino acids. Losses at the gene ends were 9 bases for V and 1 base for J; bases not matched to a gene: 6. CDR3 sequence: CATRGQTNTEAFF. CDR3 nucleotides: TGCGCCACTCGGGGACAGACGAACACTGAAGCTTTCTTT.

The chain uses TRBV28 and TRBJ2-1, with D unclear. Trimming removed 10 bases from V and 7 bases from J, with 8 bases in between. The CDR3 runs 10 residues. Germline lookup yields CDR1 MDHEN and CDR2 SYDVKM. The CDR3 region has the DNA TGTGCCACGTTAGGGAATGAGCAGTTCTTC. Its protein product is CATLGNEQFF.

This clonotype was seen a few times. The V and J genes are TRBV9 and TRBJ1-2; unclear D gene. The V gene's germline CDR1 is SGDLS and CDR2 YYNGEE. The CDR3 is made up of 13 amino acids. V was trimmed by 0 bases and J by 8 bases, leaving 11 bases between them. CDR3 bases: TGTGCCAGCAGCGTAGAGGGCAGTCGGGGCTACACCTTC. The encoded protein is CASSVEGSRGYTF. Based on the CDR3 plus reference TRBV9 and TRBJ1-2, the full variable domain is DSGVTQTPKHLITATGQRVTLRCSPRSGDLSVYWYQQSLDQGLQFLIQYYNGEERAKGNILERFSAQQFPDLHSELNLSSLELGDSALYFCASSVEGSRGYTFGSGTRLTVV.

This clonotype was seen ten or more times. The chain uses TRBV7-8 and TRBJ1-5; weak D call: TRBD1 (5 bases). V shed 5 bases and J shed 1 base, with 15 bases lying between them. In germline, CDR1 is SGHVS, CDR2 FQNEAQ. The CDR3 runs 16 residues. In DNA form, the CDR3 reads TGTGCCAGCAGCAGCAGGGTAGTTCGGAGCAATCAGCCCCAGCATTTT. It encodes CASSSRVVRSNQPQHF.

This clonotype was seen only a few times. The chain is built from TRBV7-9 and TRBJ2-5; no reliable D call. The germline V and J ends were trimmed by 5 bases and 7 bases, with 20 bases remaining between them. The CDR3 totals 15 residues. The germline V gene encodes CDR1 SEHNR and CDR2 FQNEAQ (reference sequence). CDR3 DNA sequence: TGTGCCAGCAGCCGCACCGCGGACGCCCTGGGGACCCAGTACTTC. Its protein product is CASSRTADALGTQYF.

The rearrangement joins TRBV7-2 to TRBJ2-7, with TRBD2 matching 8 bases. V lost 1 base and J lost 4; bases outside the gene matches: 9. The CDR3 extends over 16 amino acids. Germline-derived CDR1 and CDR2 are SGHTA and FQGNSA. The CDR3 region is CASSLERASGRYEQYV. DNA of the CDR3: TGTGCCAGCAGCTTAGAACGGGCTAGCGGGCGTTACGAGCAGTACGTC.

This clonotype has ten or more counts. This chain connects TRBV5-6 to TRBJ2-3, with TRBD2 identical over 9 bases. Germline V gene sequence: CDR1 SGHDT, CDR2 YYEEEE. The CDR3 is made up of 17 amino acids. Trimming took 2 bases from V and 1 from J; bases not matched to a gene: 8. CDR3 nucleotides: TGTGCCAGCAGCTTATTGCGGGAGGGTTCGGGCACAGATACGCAGTATTTT. Translated: CASSLLREGSGTDTQYF.

This clonotype has only a few counts. This chain joins TRBV7-7 and TRBJ1-1; possibly TRBD1 for D (6 bases). This CDR3 is 17 amino acids long. Between the trimmed V and J ends, which lost 1 base and 4 bases, there was a span of 19 bases. CDR1 and CDR2 from the germline V gene are SSHAT and FNYEAQ (reference sequence). The CDR3 loop reads CASSLGPWGGAGTEAFF. Written as DNA, the CDR3 is TGTGCCAGCAGCTTAGGGCCCTGGGGGGGCGCCGGCACTGAAGCTTTCTTT.